The rows below give T cell receptor beta chains drawn from one sample of a study of regulatory T cells in long-lasting Graves disease. TCRdb reanalysed the multiplex PCR reads using MiXCR and keeps one entry per CDR3 protein. Among roughly 260,000 distinct CDR3 sequences listed, roughly 18% were seen once. This sample was shared with a second study, whose subject was T cells in Graves' hyperthyroidism and ophthalmopathy.

Sequences were derived from peripheral blood mononuclear cells (PBMCs), sampled at new diagnosis, from a patient treated with antithyroid drugs. The source of these receptors is a young woman with Graves disease. CDR3s include the opening cysteine and the closing phenylalanine or tryptophan. Each record gives: D gene, V gene, clone size, J gene, CDR3 DNA, CDR3 protein. A D gene is named only where the DNA matches it firmly. Rows give clone size only sometimes, using once, few, many, or a class for an expanded clone.

d_call: NA
v_call: TRBV10-2
clone_size: NA
j_call: TRBJ1-3
cdr3_nt: TGCGCCAGCAATCCTGAAGACTCTGGAAACACCATATATTTT
cdr3_aa: CASNPEDSGNTIYF

d_call: TRBD1
v_call: TRBV24-1
clone_size: many
j_call: TRBJ2-3
cdr3_nt: TGTGCCACCAGTGATTCCCGGACAGGGAGGGATACGCAGTATTTT
cdr3_aa: CATSDSRTGRDTQYF

d_call: NA
v_call: TRBV20-1
clone_size: many
j_call: TRBJ2-7
cdr3_nt: TGCAGTGCTCTACCCGCGACTAGAACCAGGATCTACGAGCAGTACTTC
cdr3_aa: CSALPATRTRIYEQYF

d_call: NA
v_call: TRBV7-2
clone_size: NA
j_call: TRBJ1-1
cdr3_nt: TGTGCCAGCAAACTACAGGGTGTGGAAGCTTTCTTT
cdr3_aa: CASKLQGVEAFF

d_call: TRBD1
v_call: TRBV18
clone_size: few
j_call: TRBJ1-1
cdr3_nt: TGTGCCAGCTCACTAACCGACAGGGACACTGAAGCTTTCTTT
cdr3_aa: CASSLTDRDTEAFF

d_call: TRBD2
v_call: TRBV12-3/TRBV12-4
clone_size: many
j_call: TRBJ2-3
cdr3_nt: TGTGCCAGCACCCCCAATCTAGCGGGGGGGCCAGGAGCAGATACGCAGTATTTT
cdr3_aa: CASTPNLAGGPGADTQYF

d_call: NA
v_call: TRBV6-1
clone_size: many
j_call: TRBJ2-5
cdr3_nt: TGTGCCAGCAGTACGCTGACCGCTCGGGGAGAGACCCAGTACTTC
cdr3_aa: CASSTLTARGETQYF

d_call: NA
v_call: TRBV7-9
clone_size: many
j_call: TRBJ2-1
cdr3_nt: TGTGCCAGCAGCCGTACCGCCAATGAGCAGTTCTTC
cdr3_aa: CASSRTANEQFF

d_call: NA
v_call: TRBV20-1
clone_size: many
j_call: TRBJ1-6
cdr3_nt: TGCAGTGCCTCACGGGACCCAAATTCACCCCTCCACTTT
cdr3_aa: CSASRDPNSPLHF

d_call: NA
v_call: TRBV10-3
clone_size: many
j_call: TRBJ2-2
cdr3_nt: TGTGCCATCAGTGATGTGGGGGCTGACACCGGGGAGCTGTTTTTT
cdr3_aa: CAISDVGADTGELFF

d_call: TRBD1
v_call: TRBV2
clone_size: NA
j_call: TRBJ1-6
cdr3_nt: TGTGCCAGCACCCGGACAGGTACTTCACCCCTCCACTTT
cdr3_aa: CASTRTGTSPLHF

d_call: NA
v_call: TRBV9
clone_size: NA
j_call: TRBJ1-1
cdr3_nt: TGTGCCAGCAGCGTTTTGGGGGCCGCCACTGAAGCTTTCTTT
cdr3_aa: CASSVLGAATEAFF

d_call: TRBD1
v_call: TRBV11-2
clone_size: many
j_call: TRBJ1-2
cdr3_nt: TGTGCCAGCAGCATCCACCGGGACAGGGTATATGGCTACACCTTC
cdr3_aa: CASSIHRDRVYGYTF

d_call: NA
v_call: TRBV3-1
clone_size: many
j_call: TRBJ2-5
cdr3_nt: TGTGCCAGCAGCCAAGATCTCGGGGGATACGAGACCCAGTACTTC
cdr3_aa: CASSQDLGGYETQYF

d_call: NA
v_call: TRBV7-9
clone_size: many
j_call: TRBJ1-1
cdr3_nt: TGTGCCAGCAGCTTAGCGGGCGGAAAAGCTTTCTTT
cdr3_aa: CASSLAGGKAFF

d_call: NA
v_call: TRBV3-1
clone_size: NA
j_call: TRBJ1-2
cdr3_nt: TGTGCCAGCAGCCAAGGGGGACGGTTAGCAAATGGCTACACCTTC
cdr3_aa: CASSQGGRLANGYTF

d_call: NA
v_call: TRBV19
clone_size: NA
j_call: TRBJ2-2
cdr3_nt: TGTGCCAGTAAAGGGGGGCACACCGGGGAGCTGTTTTTT
cdr3_aa: CASKGGHTGELFF

d_call: TRBD1
v_call: TRBV11-2
clone_size: NA
j_call: TRBJ2-2
cdr3_nt: TGTGCCAGCAGCACTAGACAGGGTGCTACGACCGGGGAGCTGTTTTTT
cdr3_aa: CASSTRQGATTGELFF

d_call: TRBD1
v_call: TRBV12-3/TRBV12-4
clone_size: NA
j_call: TRBJ1-5
cdr3_nt: TGTGCCAGCACCAAGGGACAGGGGGCGAATCAGCCCCAGCATTTT
cdr3_aa: CASTKGQGANQPQHF

d_call: NA
v_call: TRBV9
clone_size: many
j_call: TRBJ2-2
cdr3_nt: TGTGCCAGCAGCGTAGGGGGCCACGGGGAGCTGTTTTTT
cdr3_aa: CASSVGGHGELFF

d_call: TRBD1
v_call: TRBV2
clone_size: many
j_call: TRBJ1-2
cdr3_nt: TGTGCCAGCAGTTTCCGGGACAGAAATAACTATGGCTACACCTTC
cdr3_aa: CASSFRDRNNYGYTF

d_call: NA
v_call: TRBV18
clone_size: many
j_call: TRBJ1-3
cdr3_nt: TGTGCCAGCTCCCCAACTAGGGGCTCTGGAAACACCATATATTTT
cdr3_aa: CASSPTRGSGNTIYF